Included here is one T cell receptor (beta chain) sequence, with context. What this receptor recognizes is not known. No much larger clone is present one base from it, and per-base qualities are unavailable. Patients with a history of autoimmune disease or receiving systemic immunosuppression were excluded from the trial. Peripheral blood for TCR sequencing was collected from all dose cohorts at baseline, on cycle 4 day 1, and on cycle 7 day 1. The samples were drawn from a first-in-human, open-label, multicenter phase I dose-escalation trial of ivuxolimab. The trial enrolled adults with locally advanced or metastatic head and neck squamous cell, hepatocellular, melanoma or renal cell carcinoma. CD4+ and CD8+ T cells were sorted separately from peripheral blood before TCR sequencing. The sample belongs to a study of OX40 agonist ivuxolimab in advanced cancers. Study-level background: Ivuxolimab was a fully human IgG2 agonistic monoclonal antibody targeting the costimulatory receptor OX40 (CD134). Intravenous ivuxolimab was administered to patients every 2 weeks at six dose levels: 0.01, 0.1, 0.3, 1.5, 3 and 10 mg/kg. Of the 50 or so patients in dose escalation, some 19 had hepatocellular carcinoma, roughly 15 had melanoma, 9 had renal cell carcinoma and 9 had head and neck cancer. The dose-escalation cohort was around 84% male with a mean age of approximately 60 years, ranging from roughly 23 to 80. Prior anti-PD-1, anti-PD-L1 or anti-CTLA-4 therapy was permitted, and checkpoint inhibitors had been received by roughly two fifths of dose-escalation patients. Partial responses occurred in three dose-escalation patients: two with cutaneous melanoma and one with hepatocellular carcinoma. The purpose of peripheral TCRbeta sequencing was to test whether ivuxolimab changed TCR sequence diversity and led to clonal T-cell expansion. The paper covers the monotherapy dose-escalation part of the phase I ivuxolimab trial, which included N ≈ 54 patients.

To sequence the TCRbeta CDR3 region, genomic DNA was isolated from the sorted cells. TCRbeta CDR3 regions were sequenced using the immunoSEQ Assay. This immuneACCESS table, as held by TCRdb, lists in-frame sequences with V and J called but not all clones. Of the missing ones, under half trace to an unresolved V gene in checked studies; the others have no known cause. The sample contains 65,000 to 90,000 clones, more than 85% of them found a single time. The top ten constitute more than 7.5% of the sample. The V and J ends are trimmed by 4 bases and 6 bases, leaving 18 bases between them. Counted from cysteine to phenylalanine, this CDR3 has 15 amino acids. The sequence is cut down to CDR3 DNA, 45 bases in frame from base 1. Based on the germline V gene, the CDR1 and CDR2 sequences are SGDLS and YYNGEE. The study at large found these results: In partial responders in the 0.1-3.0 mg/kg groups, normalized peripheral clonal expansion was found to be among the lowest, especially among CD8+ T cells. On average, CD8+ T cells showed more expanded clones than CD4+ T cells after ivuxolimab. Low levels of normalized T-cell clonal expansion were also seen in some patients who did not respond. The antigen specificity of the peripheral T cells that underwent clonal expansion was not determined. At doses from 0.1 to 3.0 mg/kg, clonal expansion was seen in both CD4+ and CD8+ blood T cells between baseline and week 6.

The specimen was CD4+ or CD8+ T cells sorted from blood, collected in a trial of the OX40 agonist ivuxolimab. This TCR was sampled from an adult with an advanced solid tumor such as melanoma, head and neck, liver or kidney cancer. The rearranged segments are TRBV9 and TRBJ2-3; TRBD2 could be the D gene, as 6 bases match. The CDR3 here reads CASSPGLRATDTQYF. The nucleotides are TGTGCCAGCAGCCCGGGACTCCGTGCTACTGATACGCAGTATTTT. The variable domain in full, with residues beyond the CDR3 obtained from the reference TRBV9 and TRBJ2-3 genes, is DSGVTQTPKHLITATGQRVTLRCSPRSGDLSVYWYQQSLDQGLQFLIQYYNGEERAKGNILERFSAQQFPDLHSELNLSSLELGDSALYFCASSPGLRATDTQYFGPGTRLTVL.